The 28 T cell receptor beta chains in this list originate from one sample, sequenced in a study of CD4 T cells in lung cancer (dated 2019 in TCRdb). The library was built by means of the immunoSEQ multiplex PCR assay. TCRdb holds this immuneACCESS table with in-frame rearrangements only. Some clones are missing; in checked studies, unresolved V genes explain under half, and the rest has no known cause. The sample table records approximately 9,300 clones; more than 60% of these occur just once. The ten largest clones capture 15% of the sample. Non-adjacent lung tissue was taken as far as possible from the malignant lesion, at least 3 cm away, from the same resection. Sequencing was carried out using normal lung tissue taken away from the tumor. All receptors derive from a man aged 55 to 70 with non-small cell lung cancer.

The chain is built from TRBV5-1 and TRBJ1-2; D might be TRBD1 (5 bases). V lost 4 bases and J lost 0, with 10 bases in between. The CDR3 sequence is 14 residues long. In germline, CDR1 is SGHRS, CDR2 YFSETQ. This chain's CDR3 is CASSLGGTNYGYTF. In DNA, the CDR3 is TGCGCCAGCAGCCTCGGGGGGACTAACTATGGCTACACCTTC.

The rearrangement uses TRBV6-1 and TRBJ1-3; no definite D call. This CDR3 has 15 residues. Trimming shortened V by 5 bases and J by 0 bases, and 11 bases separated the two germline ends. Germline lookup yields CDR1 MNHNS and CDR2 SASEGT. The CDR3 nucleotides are TGTGCCAGCAGTAATCGACCGGGCTCTGGAAACACCATATATTTT. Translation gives CASSNRPGSGNTIYF.

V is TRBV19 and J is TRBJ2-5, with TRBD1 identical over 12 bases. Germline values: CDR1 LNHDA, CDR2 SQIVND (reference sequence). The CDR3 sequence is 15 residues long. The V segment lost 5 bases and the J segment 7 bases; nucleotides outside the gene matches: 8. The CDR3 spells CASSSGTGGAGTQYF. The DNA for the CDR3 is TGTGCCAGTAGTTCGGGGACAGGGGGCGCCGGGACCCAGTACTTC.

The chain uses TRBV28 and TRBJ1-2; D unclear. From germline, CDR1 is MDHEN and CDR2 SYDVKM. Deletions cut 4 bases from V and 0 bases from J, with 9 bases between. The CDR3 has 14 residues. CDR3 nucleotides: TGTGCCAGCAGTTCCCAAGCTACTAACTATGGCTACACCTTC. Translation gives CASSSQATNYGYTF.

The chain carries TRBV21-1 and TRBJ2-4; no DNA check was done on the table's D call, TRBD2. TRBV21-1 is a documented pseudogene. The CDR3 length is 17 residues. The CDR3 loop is CASSKGRGGVAKNIQYF. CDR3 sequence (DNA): TGTGCCAGCAGCAAAGGACGGGGAGGGGTCGCCAAAAACATTCAGTACTTC.

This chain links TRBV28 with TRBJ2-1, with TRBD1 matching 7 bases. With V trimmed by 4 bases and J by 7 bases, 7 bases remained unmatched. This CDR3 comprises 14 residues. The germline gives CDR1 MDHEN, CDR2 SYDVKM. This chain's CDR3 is CASSSRPGGNEQFF. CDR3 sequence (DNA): TGTGCCAGCAGTTCCCGCCCAGGGGGTAATGAGCAGTTCTTC.

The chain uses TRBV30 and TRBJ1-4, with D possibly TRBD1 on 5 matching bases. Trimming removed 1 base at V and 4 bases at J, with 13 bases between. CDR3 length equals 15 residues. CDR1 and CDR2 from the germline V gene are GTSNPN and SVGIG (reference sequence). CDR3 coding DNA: TGTGCCTGGAGTGGGGGGACGGGGGGTAATGAAAAACTGTTTTTT. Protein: CAWSGGTGGNEKLFF.

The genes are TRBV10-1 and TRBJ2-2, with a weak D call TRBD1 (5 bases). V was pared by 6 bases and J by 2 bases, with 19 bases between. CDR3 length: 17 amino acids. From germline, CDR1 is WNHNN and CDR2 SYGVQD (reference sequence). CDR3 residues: CASRPDSPLRNTGELFF. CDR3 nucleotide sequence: TGCGCCAGCAGACCCGACAGCCCGCTAAGAAACACCGGGGAGCTGTTTTTT.

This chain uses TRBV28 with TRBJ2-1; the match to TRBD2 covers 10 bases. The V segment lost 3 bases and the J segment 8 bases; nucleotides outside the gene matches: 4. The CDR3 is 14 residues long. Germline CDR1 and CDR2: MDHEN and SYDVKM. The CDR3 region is CASSLASGSDEQFF. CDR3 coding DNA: TGTGCCAGCAGTTTGGCTAGCGGGAGCGATGAGCAGTTCTTC.

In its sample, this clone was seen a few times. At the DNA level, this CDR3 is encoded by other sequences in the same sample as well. For the CDR3, the DNA is TGTGCCAGCAGCTTAGATCAGGGGACTGAAGCTTTCTTT. It codes for CASSLDQGTEAFF. This chain uses TRBV11-2 with TRBJ1-1; perhaps TRBD1 as D (6 bases). CDR3 length equals 13 residues. CDR1 is SGHAT, CDR2 FQNNGV, per germline. Deletions cut 0 bases from V and 5 bases from J, with 7 bases between.

The CDR3 DNA follows: TGCAGCGTTGAATCCAGGGGTACCGGGGAGCTGTTTTTT. Its translation is CSVESRGTGELFF. V usage is TRBV29-1 and J usage is TRBJ2-2, with a possible D match to TRBD1 (6 bases). This CDR3 is 13 amino acids long. Trimming removed 2 bases from V and 5 bases from J, with 9 bases in between. CDR1 is SQVTM, CDR2 ANQGSEA, per germline.

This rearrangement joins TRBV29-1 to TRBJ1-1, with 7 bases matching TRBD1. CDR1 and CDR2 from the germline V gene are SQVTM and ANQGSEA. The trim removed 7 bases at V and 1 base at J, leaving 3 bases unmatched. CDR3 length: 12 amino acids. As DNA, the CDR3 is TGCAGCGGGGGACAGACGAACACTGAAGCTTTCTTT. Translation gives CSGGQTNTEAFF.

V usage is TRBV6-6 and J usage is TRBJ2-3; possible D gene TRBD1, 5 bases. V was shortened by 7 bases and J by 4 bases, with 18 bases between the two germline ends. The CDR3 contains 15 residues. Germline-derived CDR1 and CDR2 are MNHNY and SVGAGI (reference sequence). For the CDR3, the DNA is TGTGCCAGCATCGGGTACAACTTAGGGGCAGATACGCAGTATTTT. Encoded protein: CASIGYNLGADTQYF.

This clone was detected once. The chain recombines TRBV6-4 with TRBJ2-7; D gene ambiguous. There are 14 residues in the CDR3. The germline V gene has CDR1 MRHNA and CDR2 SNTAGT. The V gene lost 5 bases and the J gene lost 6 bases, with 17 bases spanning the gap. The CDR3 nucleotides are TGTGCCAGCAGTACTGGCGTGGGCTATGGCGAGCAGTACTTC. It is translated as CASSTGVGYGEQYF.

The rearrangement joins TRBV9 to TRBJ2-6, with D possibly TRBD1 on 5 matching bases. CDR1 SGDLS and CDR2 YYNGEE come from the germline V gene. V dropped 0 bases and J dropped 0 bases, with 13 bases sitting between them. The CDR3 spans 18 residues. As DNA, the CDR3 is TGTGCCAGCAGCGTAGCGGGCGGAACAGGCTCTGGGGCCAACGTCCTGACTTTC. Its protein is CASSVAGGTGSGANVLTF. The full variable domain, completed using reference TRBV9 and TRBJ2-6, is DSGVTQTPKHLITATGQRVTLRCSPRSGDLSVYWYQQSLDQGLQFLIQYYNGEERAKGNILERFSAQQFPDLHSELNLSSLELGDSALYFCASSVAGGTGSGANVLTFGAGSRLTVL.

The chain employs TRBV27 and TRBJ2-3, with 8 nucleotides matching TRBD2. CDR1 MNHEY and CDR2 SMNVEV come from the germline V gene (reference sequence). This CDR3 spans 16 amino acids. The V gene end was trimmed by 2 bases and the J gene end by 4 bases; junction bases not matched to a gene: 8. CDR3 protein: CASSLEAGVDPDTQYF. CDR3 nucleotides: TGTGCCAGCAGTTTAGAAGCGGGAGTTGATCCAGATACGCAGTATTTT.

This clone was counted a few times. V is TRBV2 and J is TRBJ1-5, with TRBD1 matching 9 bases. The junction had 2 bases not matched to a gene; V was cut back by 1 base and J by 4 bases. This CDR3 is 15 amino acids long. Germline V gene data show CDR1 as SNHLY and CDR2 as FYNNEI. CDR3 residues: CASSEEQGANQPQHF. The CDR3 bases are TGTGCCAGCAGTGAAGAACAGGGGGCTAATCAGCCCCAGCATTTT.

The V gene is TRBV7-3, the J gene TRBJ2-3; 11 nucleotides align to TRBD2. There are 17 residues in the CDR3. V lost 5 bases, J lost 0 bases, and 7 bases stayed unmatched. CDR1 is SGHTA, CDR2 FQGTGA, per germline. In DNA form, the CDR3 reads TGTGCCAGCAGCCCTGGGCGGACTAGCGGGAGCACAGATACGCAGTATTTT. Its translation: CASSPGRTSGSTDTQYF.

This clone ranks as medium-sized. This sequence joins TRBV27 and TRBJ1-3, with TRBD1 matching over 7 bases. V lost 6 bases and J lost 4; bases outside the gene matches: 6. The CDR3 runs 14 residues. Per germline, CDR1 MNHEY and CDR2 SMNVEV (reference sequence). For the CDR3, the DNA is TGTGCCAGCAGGCCATCGACAGGGGGAAACACCATATATTTT. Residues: CASRPSTGGNTIYF.

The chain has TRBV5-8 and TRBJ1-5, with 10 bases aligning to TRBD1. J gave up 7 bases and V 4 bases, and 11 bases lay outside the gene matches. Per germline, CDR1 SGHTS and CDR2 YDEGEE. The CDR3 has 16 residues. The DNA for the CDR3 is TGTGCCAGCAGCGGGGGGGGGACAGGGGTCGTCCAGCCCCAGCATTTT. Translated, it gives CASSGGGTGVVQPQHF. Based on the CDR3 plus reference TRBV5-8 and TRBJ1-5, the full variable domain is EAGVTQSPTHLIKTRGQQATLRCSPISGHTSVYWYQQALGLGLQFLLWYDEGEERNRGNFPPRFSGRQFPNYSSELNVNALELEDSALYLCASSGGGTGVVQPQHFGDGTRLSIL.

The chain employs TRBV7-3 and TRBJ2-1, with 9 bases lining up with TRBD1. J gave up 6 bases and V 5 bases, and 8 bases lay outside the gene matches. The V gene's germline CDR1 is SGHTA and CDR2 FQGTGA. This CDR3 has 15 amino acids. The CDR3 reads CASSPGTGRLNEQFF. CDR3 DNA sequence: TGTGCCAGCAGCCCAGGGACAGGGAGACTCAATGAGCAGTTCTTC.

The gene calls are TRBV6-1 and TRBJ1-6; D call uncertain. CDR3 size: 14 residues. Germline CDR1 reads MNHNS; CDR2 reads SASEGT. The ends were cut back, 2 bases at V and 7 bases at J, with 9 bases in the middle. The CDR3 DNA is TGTGCCAGCAGTGAAAATTCAGGAAATTCACCCCTCCACTTT. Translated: CASSENSGNSPLHF.

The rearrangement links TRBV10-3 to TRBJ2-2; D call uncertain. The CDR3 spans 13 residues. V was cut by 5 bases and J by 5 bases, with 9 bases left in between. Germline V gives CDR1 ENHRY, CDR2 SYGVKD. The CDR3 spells CAISSVITGELFF. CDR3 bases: TGTGCCATCAGTAGCGTCATAACCGGGGAGCTGTTTTTT.

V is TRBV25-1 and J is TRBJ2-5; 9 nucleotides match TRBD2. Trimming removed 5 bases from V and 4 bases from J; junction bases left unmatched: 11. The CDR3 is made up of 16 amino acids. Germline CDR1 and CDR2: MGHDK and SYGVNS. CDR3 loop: CASSPGSGRERETQYF. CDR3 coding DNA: TGTGCCAGCAGTCCGGGTAGCGGGAGAGAGAGAGAGACCCAGTACTTC.

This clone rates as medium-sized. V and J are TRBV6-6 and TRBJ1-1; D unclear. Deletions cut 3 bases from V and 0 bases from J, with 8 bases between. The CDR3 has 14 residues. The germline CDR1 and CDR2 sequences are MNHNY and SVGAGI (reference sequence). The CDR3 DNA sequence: TGTGCCAGCAGTTATAAACAGTTGAACACTGAAGCTTTCTTT. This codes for CASSYKQLNTEAFF.

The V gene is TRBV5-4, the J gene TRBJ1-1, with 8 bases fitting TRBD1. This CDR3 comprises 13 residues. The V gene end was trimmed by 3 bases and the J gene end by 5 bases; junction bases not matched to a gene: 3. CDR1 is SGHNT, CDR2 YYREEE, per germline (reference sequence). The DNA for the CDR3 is TGTGCCAGCAGCTCACAGGGGGGTACTGAAGCTTTCTTT. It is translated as CASSSQGGTEAFF.

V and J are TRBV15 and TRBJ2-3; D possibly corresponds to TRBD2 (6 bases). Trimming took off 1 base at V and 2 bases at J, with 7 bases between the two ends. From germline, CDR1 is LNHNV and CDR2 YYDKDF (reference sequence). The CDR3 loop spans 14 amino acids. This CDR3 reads CATSRGDFTDTQYF. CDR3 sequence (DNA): TGTGCCACCAGCAGAGGGGACTTCACAGATACGCAGTATTTT.

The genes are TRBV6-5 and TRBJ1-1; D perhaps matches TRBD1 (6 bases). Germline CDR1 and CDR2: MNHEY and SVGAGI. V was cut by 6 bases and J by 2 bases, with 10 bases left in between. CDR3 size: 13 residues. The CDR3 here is CASRRGINTEAFF. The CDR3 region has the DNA TGTGCCAGCAGAAGGGGGATTAACACTGAAGCTTTCTTT.